The clone carrying this TCR beta chain was counted once. Its cognate antigen is unknown. Being one base from a much bigger clone, this may be a read error. These data originate in a study of breast tumors, draining lymph nodes, adjacent tissues. The study, taken as a whole, reports: The data were judged consistent with most tumor T cells coming from lymph node and expanding in tumor. Compared with lymph nodes, tumors were less diverse; compared with nontumor tissue, more. Luminal-like breast cancer showed significantly greater tumor-nontumor repertoire similarity than basal-like breast cancer did. The lymph node origin of tumor T cells was framed as consistent with a hypothesis, not demonstrated.

Samples came from axillary lymph nodes draining the breast cancer. The germline V gene has CDR1 LGHDT and CDR2 YNNKEL (reference sequence). CDR3 length: 15 amino acids. TCRdb recomputed calls from the multiplex PCR reads with MiXCR, one row per CDR3 protein. The repertoire holds around 150,000 distinct CDR3 sequences, with 32% as singletons. Sequenced: axillary lymph node tissue. The chain carries TRBV3-1 and TRBJ1-3; D unclear. The sequence was obtained from a female donor with breast cancer. Some clones in this sample may be carry-over from other donors' samples. In nucleotides, the CDR3 is TGTGCCGGCAGCCAAGATTTGAGCTCTGGAAACACCATATATTTT. It yields the protein CAGSQDLSSGNTIYF.